This note documents a single T cell receptor beta chain sequence. This clone showed up just a few times. Its recognized antigen is unknown. No base-level quality is on record; no much larger clone is a single base apart. The data originate from a study of early stage breast cancer tumors (dated by TCRdb to the late 2010s). With respect to the entire study: Of the 15 to 20 invasive breast tumors, about a dozen were found to be estrogen receptor-positive, progesterone receptor-positive and HER2-negative. The samples as a whole yielded approximately 2,800,000 detected templates, corresponding to about 1.1 million unique clonotypes. Most of the 12 ER+/PR+/HER2- tumors were invasive ductal carcinomas, while the other four were invasive lobular carcinomas. A read coverage of roughly 10-fold per sample was achieved on average.

General study outcomes and caveats: Analysis by tumor subtype was prevented by the small cohort size. Enriched TCRB sequences shared across patients were mostly commonly generated sequences, unlikely to play an important role in the tumor microenvironment. Repertoires from blood and normal breast were more alike than repertoires from blood and tumor, and in about 85% of the 16 patients, comparing each tissue with blood separated tumor from normal. Compared with adjacent normal breast tissue, tumors had higher clonality and around 2.7-fold greater T cell density. Chain pairing and functional markers such as CD4, CD8 and FOXP3 were not captured by bulk genomic DNA sequencing of unsorted cells.

The germline V gene (reference sequence) specifies SEHNR as CDR1 and FQNEAQ as CDR2. The junction shows trimming of 5 bases on V and 4 bases on J, plus 6 bases between the germline ends. Counted from cysteine to phenylalanine, this CDR3 has 12 amino acids. Kept here is only the CDR3 DNA, which spans 36 bases and is read in frame from base 1. The study profiled bulk TCR beta-chain repertoires in matched peripheral blood, tumor and adjacent normal breast tissue taken from approximately 15 patients with early-stage breast cancer. Before surgery, whole blood (about 4.5-11 mL) was collected into EDTA tubes and processed within 2 hours. Peripheral blood mononuclear cells were isolated by Ficoll-Paque centrifugation in SepMate-50 tubes. PBMCs were cryopreserved in roughly 90% FBS with roughly 10% DMSO in aliquots of roughly 2 to 4.5 million cells and stored in liquid nitrogen. The Qiagen AllPrep DNA/RNA Mini kit was used to extract genomic DNA.

Every sample was amplified as two independent genomic DNA replicates, using roughly 0.45 ug for blood and about 1.4 ug for tumor or normal breast. Following the manufacturer's instructions, the ImmunoSeq Intro kit was used to carry out TCRB sequencing on genomic DNA. The multiplex PCR ran for about 31 cycles using proprietary primers and spike-in control sequences for absolute quantification. Single-end 150-bp reads were used to sequence an 87-bp fragment covering the CDR3 and the flanking V and J genes. Seven samples, each with two replicates, were multiplexed per lane of an Illumina MiSeq using version 3.0 chemistry. In the source study's methods: Raw data were processed by the vendor's proprietary pipeline, with both replicates merged into one result per sample. Productive rearrangements sharing the V-gene family, CDR3 amino acid sequence and J-gene segment were defined as clonotypes. Clonality was computed as 1 minus the normalized Shannon entropy (Pielou evenness) of TCRB abundances. To estimate T cell density, the total number of templates was divided by the input cell count, which was inferred from how much DNA went in. Total repertoire diversity and clonality were estimated with Recon using default parameters. A clonotype counted as tumor-enriched if its abundance in tumor exceeded 0.1% and was at least 32-fold higher than its abundance in normal breast. What TCRdb holds here is the immuneACCESS table cut down to in-frame rearrangements. Part of the clones is not present; checked against another copy, under half of the missing clones reflect an unresolved V gene, and the others are unexplained. V and J calls plus clone size are reproduced from that table; the DNA served to infer D and trimming. Within this sample are roughly 34,000 clones, with around 68% of them counted one time only. The top ten hold over 6% of the sample.

The rearranged chain carries TRBV7-9 and TRBJ2-1; the D gene remains uncertain. The source is a person aged 55 to 75 with breast cancer. The sequenced sample was blood. The CDR3 sequence is CASSPKYNEQFF. Read as DNA, the sequence is TGTGCCAGCAGCCCAAAATACAATGAGCAGTTCTTC.